These 14 T cell receptor beta chains share one sample of origin, sequenced in a study of T cell responses to AZD1222 COVID-19 vaccine. The assay was immunoSEQ multiplex PCR, and TCRdb's table has in-frame clones only and misses some. The sample includes approximately 140,000 clones, approximately 89% seen only once; the top ten take roughly 16%. Specimen: peripheral blood, collected on day 0 of AZD1222 vaccination. The receptors come from an adult in good health.

This clone was found a few times. The genes are TRBV5-8 and TRBJ1-2, with D perhaps matching TRBD1 (6 bases). Trimming removed 5 bases at V and 8 bases at J, with 16 bases between. The CDR3 is 13 residues long. From germline, CDR1 is SGHTS and CDR2 YDEGEE. The CDR3, as DNA: TGTGCCAGCAGAACAGGGTGGTCCGGGGGCTACACCTTC. Translated, it gives CASRTGWSGGYTF. Full variable domain (outside the CDR3, taken from reference TRBV5-8 and TRBJ1-2): EAGVTQSPTHLIKTRGQQATLRCSPISGHTSVYWYQQALGLGLQFLLWYDEGEERNRGNFPPRFSGRQFPNYSSELNVNALELEDSALYLCASRTGWSGGYTFGSGTRLTVV.

This rearrangement joins TRBV7-2 to TRBJ1-2, with TRBD1 matching 8 bases. CDR1 SGHTA and CDR2 FQGNSA come from the germline V gene. The CDR3 is 15 amino acids. J gave up 7 bases and V 0 bases, and 7 bases lay outside the gene matches. The CDR3 region has the DNA TGTGCCAGCAGCTTAGCGGGACAGGATAAGATTGGCTACACCTTC. Encoded protein: CASSLAGQDKIGYTF.

The V call is TRBV24-1, the J call TRBJ1-1, with D possibly being TRBD1 (5 bases). CDR3 length equals 13 residues. The germline CDR1 and CDR2 sequences are KGHDR and SFDVKD. Trimming shortened V by 9 bases and J by 0 bases, and 10 bases separated the two germline ends. The chain's CDR3 is CATQDNMNTEAFF. The CDR3 bases are TGTGCCACCCAGGACAACATGAACACTGAAGCTTTCTTT.

The chain uses TRBV7-2 and TRBJ1-4; the match to TRBD1 covers 7 bases. With V trimmed by 0 bases and J by 6 bases, 1 base remained unmatched. CDR1 SGHTA and CDR2 FQGNSA come from the germline V gene. The CDR3 spans 14 residues. The CDR3 DNA sequence: TGTGCCAGCAGCTTAGCAGGGACAGATGAAAAACTGTTTTTT. Protein product: CASSLAGTDEKLFF.

The chain uses TRBV12-2 and TRBJ1-3; whether TRBD1, the table's D call, matches the DNA was not checked. TRBV12-2 is flagged as a pseudogene. This CDR3 is 16 amino acids long. CDR3 coding DNA: TGTGCAAGTCGCTTTTGCGACAGGGGGCGGGAGAACACCATATATTTT. As protein: CASRFCDRGRENTIYF.

The chain recombines TRBV13 with TRBJ1-1; 7 bases are shared with TRBD1. This CDR3 is built from 18 residues. The germline gives CDR1 PRHDT, CDR2 FYEKMQ (reference sequence). Trimming removed 2 bases from V and 1 base from J; junction bases left unmatched: 13. Written as DNA, the CDR3 is TGTGCCAGCAGCTTAAGGCGACAGGGTCAGTCCAGGAACACTGAAGCTTTCTTT. It encodes CASSLRRQGQSRNTEAFF.

This chain joins TRBV19 and TRBJ1-4; D is unresolved. The CDR3 runs 15 residues. V shed 7 bases and J shed 5 bases, with 17 bases lying between them. Germline assignment: CDR1 LNHDA and CDR2 SQIVND (reference sequence). The chain's CDR3 is CASTKRVGPNEKLFF. The CDR3 DNA reads TGTGCCAGTACTAAGAGGGTTGGACCGAATGAAAAACTGTTTTTT.

The rearrangement links TRBV5-1 to TRBJ1-4; 9 bases are a match to TRBD1. The germline V gene encodes CDR1 SGHRS and CDR2 YFSETQ. CDR3 length: 17 residues. V shed 5 bases and J 2 bases; nucleotides not matched to a gene: 10. The CDR3 nucleotides are TGCGCCAGCAGAATTACAGGGGGCAAGGGCACTAATGAAAAACTGTTTTTT. It encodes CASRITGGKGTNEKLFF. The whole variable domain, filled in from reference TRBV5-1 and TRBJ1-4, reads KAGVTQTPRYLIKTRGQQVTLSCSPISGHRSVSWYQQTPGQGLQFLFEYFSETQRNKGNFPGRFSGRQFSNSRSEMNVSTLELGDSALYLCASRITGGKGTNEKLFFGSGTQLSVL.

J is TRBJ2-4 and V is TRBV6-4, with a weak D call TRBD2 (5 bases). The length of the CDR3 is 13 residues. V was clipped by 0 bases and J by 6 bases, with 6 bases between them. The germline V gene has CDR1 MRHNA and CDR2 SNTAGT. The CDR3 coding sequence is TGTGCCAGCAGTGACTCGGCGGGAAACATTCAGTACTTC. It codes for CASSDSAGNIQYF.

Only one count was recorded for this clone. The J gene is TRBJ1-5, the V gene TRBV19, with D maybe TRBD1 (6 bases). The germline CDR1 and CDR2 sequences are LNHDA and SQIVND (reference sequence). The CDR3 is made up of 14 amino acids. V lost 7 bases and J lost 4, with 14 bases in between. CDR3 DNA sequence: TGTGCCAGTACTCGACAGGCAGGGAATCAGCCCCAGCATTTT. This sequence encodes CASTRQAGNQPQHF. Using reference TRBV19 and TRBJ1-5 for the parts outside the CDR3, the full variable domain is DGGITQSPKYLFRKEGQNVTLSCEQNLNHDAMYWYRQDPGQGLRLIYYSQIVNDFQKGDIAEGYSVSREKKESFPLTVTSAQKNPTAFYLCASTRQAGNQPQHFGDGTRLSIL.

J is TRBJ1-4 and V is TRBV5-4; possible D gene TRBD1, 6 bases. Germline loops: CDR1 SGHNT, CDR2 YYREEE (reference sequence). V was trimmed by 3 bases and J by 8 bases, leaving 17 bases between them. The CDR3 has 15 amino acids. The CDR3 region is CASSSGGQLGEKLFF. In DNA form, the CDR3 reads TGTGCCAGCAGCTCGGGGGGCCAGTTGGGAGAAAAACTGTTTTTT.

This rearrangement joins TRBV6-4 to TRBJ1-1, with D possibly matching TRBD1 (6 bases). From germline, CDR1 is MRHNA and CDR2 SNTAGT. V was cut by 4 bases and J by 7 bases, with 13 bases left in between. CDR3 length: 13 residues. The CDR3 nucleotides are TGTGCCAGCAGTGCCCGAGGGGGGGATGAAGCTTTCTTT. Its protein product is CASSARGGDEAFF.

This chain uses TRBV2 with TRBJ1-3; a possible D gene is TRBD1 (6 bases). CDR1 and CDR2 from the germline V gene are SNHLY and FYNNEI. The CDR3 sequence is 14 residues long. Trimming shortened V by 5 bases and J by 4 bases, and 12 bases separated the two germline ends. The CDR3 DNA follows: TGTGCCAGCAGTTCACAGGGAGCCGGAAACACCATATATTTT. It yields the protein CASSSQGAGNTIYF.

The chain has TRBV10-3 and TRBJ1-1, with 10 nucleotides matching TRBD1. Germline V gene data show CDR1 as ENHRY and CDR2 as SYGVKD. The length of the CDR3 is 14 residues. The V gene end was trimmed by 3 bases and the J gene end by 13 bases; junction bases not matched to a gene: 11. CDR3 residues: CAISELGDRGIGFF. The CDR3 nucleotides are TGTGCCATCAGTGAATTGGGGGACAGGGGAATAGGTTTCTTT.